The clone carrying this TCR beta chain was seen a handful of times. The source of the sample is a study of blood T cell repertoires in COVID-19. Study at large: The United States, Italy and Spain provided the acute and convalescent COVID-19 samples. PBMCs, B-cell-depleted T cells, or T cells were the source of the cDNA or gDNA that made up the material.

Original processing notes: Reference gene primer amplification gave estimated nucleated cell counts. This table comes from immunoSEQ multiplex PCR, and its TCRdb copy is limited to in-frame clones, with some not included. Clonal size and the V and J genes are those of that table, whereas D and trimming came from the DNA. The repertoire holds some 240,000 clones, with about 85% as singletons. This CDR3 has 16 amino acids. Germline CDR1 and CDR2: SGHAT and FQNNGV. The junction had 9 bases not matched to a gene; V was cut back by 2 bases and J by 6 bases. This chain joins TRBV11-2 and TRBJ2-3; 9 nucleotides agree with TRBD1. The specimen was peripheral blood. The TCR comes from a man in his fifties or sixties who had recovered from COVID-19. CDR3 loop: CASSLRGQGSLDTQYF. The CDR3 DNA follows: TGTGCCAGCAGCTTAAGAGGACAGGGGTCACTCGATACGCAGTATTTT.